This T cell receptor beta chain emerged from a study of regulatory T cells in long-lasting Graves disease. Stated time point: newly diagnosed GD, antithyroid drugs for less than 3 months. The TCR library was made from RNA extracted from PBMCs. EDTA tubes received around 10 milliliters of drawn peripheral blood. Investigators prepared the TCR beta libraries by applying iRepertoire HTBI primers and Arm-PCR of CDR3 regions. TCRdb reprocessed the multiplex PCR reads via MiXCR and lists one record per CDR3 protein. The sample contains a few hundred thousand distinct CDR3 sequences, approximately 12% of which appear only once. This clonotype showed up many times. These data also formed part of another study, on T cells in Graves' hyperthyroidism and ophthalmopathy. That source notes: Initially, a first-round RT-PCR of the TCR CDR3 employed the HTBI primer set. Ophthalmopathy cases were set apart from stable hyperthyroidism by a 13 V-J model.

The receptor was derived from a woman aged 18-30 years with Graves disease. The specimen was peripheral blood mononuclear cells (PBMCs), collected at new diagnosis, from a patient treated with antithyroid drugs.

CDR3 nucleotides: TGTGCCAGCAGCCAACTGGAAGATACGCAGTATTTT. Translating it yields CASSQLEDTQYF. The gene calls are TRBV7-2 and TRBJ2-3; D unclear. The V and J ends lost 5 bases and 5 bases respectively, with 8 bases between them. The CDR3 totals 12 residues. Germline CDR1 SGHTA, CDR2 FQGNSA.